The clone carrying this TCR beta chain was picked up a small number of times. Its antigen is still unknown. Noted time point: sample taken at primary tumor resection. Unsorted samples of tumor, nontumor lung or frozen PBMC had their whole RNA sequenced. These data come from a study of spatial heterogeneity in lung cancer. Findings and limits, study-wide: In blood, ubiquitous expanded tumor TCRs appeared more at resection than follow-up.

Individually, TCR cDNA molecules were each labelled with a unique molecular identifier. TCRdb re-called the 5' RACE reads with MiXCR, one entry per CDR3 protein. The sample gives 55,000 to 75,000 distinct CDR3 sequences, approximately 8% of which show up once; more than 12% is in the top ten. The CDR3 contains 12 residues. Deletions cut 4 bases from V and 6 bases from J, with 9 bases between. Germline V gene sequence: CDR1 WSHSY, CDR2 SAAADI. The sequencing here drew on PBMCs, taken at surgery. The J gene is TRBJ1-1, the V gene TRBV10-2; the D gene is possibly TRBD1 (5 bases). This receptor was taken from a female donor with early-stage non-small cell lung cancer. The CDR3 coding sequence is TGCGCCAGCAGTGGCGGGGGACCTGAAGCTTTCTTT. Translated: CASSGGGPEAFF.